The subject of this entry is one T cell receptor (beta chain). This receptor's antigen is unknown. The sample holds no much larger clone one base away, and base qualities are not on file. Counted from cysteine to phenylalanine, this CDR3 has 14 amino acids. Just CDR3 DNA is preserved here, 42 bases in frame from base 1. Trimming removed 6 bases from V and 1 base from J; the gene matches leave 2 bases unexplained. Sequences MNHEY (CDR1) and SVGAGI (CDR2) are obtained from the germline V gene. This entry is derived from a study of shared clonotypes between healthy human individuals (dated by TCRdb to 2018 to 2020). Regarding the research as a whole: Three men and two women, aged 18 to 49 years, made up the cohort. To estimate repertoire size and how much clonotypes are shared between individuals, the study performed deep sequencing of blood TCR repertoires from roughly five healthy adults. Libraries were prepared and TCR repertoires were sequenced by different laboratories using diverse techniques, in order to increase sequencing depth and limit assay-specific biases. Each donor's leukapheresis produced roughly between roughly 0.85 and 9.5 billion PBMCs. For each donor, CD4 naive and CD4 memory were each run on three plates, CD8 naive on two plates, and CD8 memory on one plate. The paper's findings and limits, for the study overall: Incomplete sequencing was indicated by rarefaction of sorted-subset datasets, despite the large sequencing depth. Higher generation probabilities were observed for clonotypes shared by all four sorted-subset donors than for non-shared clonotypes. Based on pairwise subsampling, the degree of clonotype sharing among donors was expected to be affected by sequencing depth. Sharing across a handful of donors was observed for approximately 5% of naive CD4, about 3.2% of naive CD8, 2% to 2.5% of memory CD4, and around 0.4% of memory CD8 clonotypes. The small number of donors limited the genetic and exposure-history diversity represented. Only blood was sampled, and tissue TCR repertoires likely differ from those in blood. Naive subsets generally had larger estimated clonotype richness than memory subsets.

TCR CDR3 regions were amplified from genomic DNA by multiplex PCR using the deep immunoSEQ assay. Extracted genomic DNA from each cell subset was spread evenly across all wells of several immunoSEQ 96-well plates, with each plate serving as a replicate. For sorted subsets, 150 to 250 ng of genomic DNA, equivalent to around 30,000 T cell genomes, went into each replicate PCR. Purified libraries were measured with a Qubit 3.0 fluorometer, size-checked on a Bioanalyzer 2100, and measured again with the KAPA Library Quantification kit. Every immunoSEQ 96-well plate was sequenced on a dedicated single-read 150-cycle Illumina NextSeq 550 flow cell. The original methods were these. The immunoSEQ output contained only junctional sequences without quality scores, so filtering could not match that applied to full-length reads. Sequences were annotated with PyIR, a Python wrapper for IgBLAST v1.9, using IMGT germline references to assign V/J genes and CDR3. Reads were removed for weak V/J assignments (E-value above 1e-6), missing CDR3, stop codons, out-of-frame junctions, or ambiguous translated residues. V3J clonotypes were defined as sequences sharing the same inferred V gene, J gene, and CDR3 amino acid sequence. Percentage overlap between repertoires was computed as shared unique clonotypes divided by the size of the smaller repertoire. RTK rarefaction, the Chao1 estimator, and Recon v2.1 estimates of unobserved clonotypes were used to assess repertoire richness. For all TCRbeta clonotypes obtained by the gDNA method from several donors, generation probabilities were computed with OLGA. Imported from immuneACCESS, the table was reduced by TCRdb to in-frame sequences with V and J called. These copies leave out some clones; in studies compared against another copy, an unresolved V gene accounts for under half, and the cause of the remainder is not known. The DNA was the basis for D and trimming; V, J and clone size are from that table. This sample has roughly 1,800,000 clones in its table, and less than 95% of those were observed once. 1.2% of the sample lies in the top ten.

CD8 naive samples were obtained by positive selection for CCR7 among CD45RO-negative cells, yielding a CD45RA+CCR7+ population from which TemRA cells were excluded. Healthy HIV-negative adults with no recently reported acute infections or vaccinations were included as donors. Only Caucasian adults living in Nashville, Tennessee, USA were represented among the donors. Blood was obtained by leukapheresis, after which PBMCs were separated by Ficoll-Histopaque density gradient centrifugation and cryopreserved in liquid nitrogen vapor phase. Analytical flow cytometry was used to check the purity and quantity of each magnetically sorted T cell population. Genomic DNA was isolated from every sorted fraction and measured by UV absorbance on a Nanodrop 2000c.

The V gene is TRBV6-5 and the J gene is TRBJ2-2; 7 central bases correspond to TRBD2. Material for sequencing was naive CD8+ T cells sorted from blood. In light of the paper, this sample's cell subset or site label describes: CD45RA+CCR7+. The receptor was derived from a man aged 18 to 29 in good health. The nucleotide sequence reads TGTGCCAGCAGCCCTAGCGGGAACACCGGGGAGCTGTTTTTT. Translation gives CASSPSGNTGELFF.